This T cell receptor (beta chain) derives from a study of CD8 T cells in ankylosing spondylitis. Points from the study as a whole: From matched ankylosing spondylitis synovial fluid, disease-linked clones were reportedly recovered at significantly enriched levels. A motif of fewer than ten highly homologous TCR beta variants was seen as apparently characteristic of ankylosing spondylitis blood.

Note on this clonotype: Its specificity is not known.

Germline loops: CDR1 GTSNPN, CDR2 SVGIG (reference sequence). The CDR3 sequence is 14 residues long. V lost 1 base and J lost 3; bases outside the gene matches: 2. TCRdb reanalysed the 5' RACE reads using MiXCR and keeps one entry per CDR3 protein. This table holds a few hundred thousand distinct CDR3 sequences, around 22% found once. This chain connects TRBV30 to TRBJ2-7, with TRBD1 matching 11 bases. The clonotype originates from a male donor with ankylosing spondylitis. Sequenced: blood, either unsorted or a sorted T cell fraction (not recorded which). CDR3 nucleotides: TGTGCCTGGAGTGCGGACAGGGGGCTCTACGAGCAGTACTTC. Its translation: CAWSADRGLYEQYF.